This is a list of T cell receptor beta chains from one sample in a study of blood T cell repertoires in COVID-19. Produced via immunoSEQ multiplex PCR; TCRdb's table is partial and in-frame only. The sample has 150,000 or so clones; roughly 90% are singletons. The sequencing input was peripheral blood. All receptors derive from a human donor in a cohort sampled during active COVID-19. Each CDR3 is given with its conserved first and last residue. The D gene is left open where the match is weak. Not all rows give a size; the values are once, few, many and, for expanded clones, a class.

V gene: TRBV5-1; D gene: -; clone size: -; J gene: TRBJ2-7; CDR3 DNA: TGCGCCAGCAGCCCAACCCCGACAGGTAACCTGATTTCCTACGAGCAGTACTTC; CDR3 protein: CASSPTPTGNLISYEQYF
V gene: TRBV6-5; D gene: -; clone size: -; J gene: TRBJ1-1; CDR3 DNA: TGTGCCAGCAGTTGGGATAGGAGGGACACTGAAGCTTTCTTT; CDR3 protein: CASSWDRRDTEAFF
V gene: TRBV30; D gene: TRBD2; clone size: -; J gene: TRBJ2-7; CDR3 DNA: TGTGCCTGGAGCGCCGGGACTACCCACTACGAGCAGTACTTC; CDR3 protein: CAWSAGTTHYEQYF
V gene: TRBV18; D gene: TRBD1; clone size: -; J gene: TRBJ1-2; CDR3 DNA: TGTGCCAGCTCACTAACAGGGGGCAACTATGGCTACACCTTC; CDR3 protein: CASSLTGGNYGYTF
V gene: TRBV16; D gene: -; clone size: -; J gene: TRBJ1-1; CDR3 DNA: TGTGCCAGCAGCCGGACAGTTGAAGCTTTCTTT; CDR3 protein: CASSRTVEAFF
V gene: TRBV7-9; D gene: -; clone size: -; J gene: TRBJ2-2; CDR3 DNA: TGTGCCAGCAGCTCTGGACACGACCTGACCGGGGAGCTGTTTTTT; CDR3 protein: CASSSGHDLTGELFF
V gene: TRBV9; D gene: TRBD2; clone size: -; J gene: TRBJ2-5; CDR3 DNA: TGTGCCAGCAGCGTCCGACTAGCGGGGGGCAAAGAGACCCAGTACTTC; CDR3 protein: CASSVRLAGGKETQYF
V gene: TRBV11-2; D gene: TRBD2; clone size: -; J gene: TRBJ2-2; CDR3 DNA: TGTGCCAGCAGCCTAACGGGGGGGCGTGCCGGGGAGCTGTTTTTT; CDR3 protein: CASSLTGGRAGELFF
V gene: TRBV9; D gene: TRBD2; clone size: -; J gene: TRBJ2-2; CDR3 DNA: TGTGCCAGCAGCCCCCGACTAGCGGGAAGAACCGGGGAGCTGTTTTTT; CDR3 protein: CASSPRLAGRTGELFF
V gene: TRBV2; D gene: -; clone size: few; J gene: TRBJ2-2; CDR3 DNA: TGTGCCAGCAGTTGGGGGGGCCGCACCGGGGAGCTGTTTTTT; CDR3 protein: CASSWGGRTGELFF
V gene: TRBV5-6; D gene: TRBD1; clone size: -; J gene: TRBJ1-5; CDR3 DNA: TGTGCCAGCAGTAGGGGACAGGGCTATCAGCCCCAGCATTTT; CDR3 protein: CASSRGQGYQPQHF
V gene: TRBV6-5; D gene: -; clone size: -; J gene: TRBJ1-6; CDR3 DNA: TGTGCCAGCAGTTACCGGAGGACAGTTCCTCATTCACCCCTCCACTTT; CDR3 protein: CASSYRRTVPHSPLHF
V gene: TRBV4-3; D gene: TRBD1; clone size: -; J gene: TRBJ1-2; CDR3 DNA: TGCGCCAGCAGCCAAGGACAGGGTGGCTATGGCTACACCTTC; CDR3 protein: CASSQGQGGYGYTF
V gene: TRBV15; D gene: TRBD2; clone size: -; J gene: TRBJ2-1; CDR3 DNA: TGTGCCACCAGCAGAGATCTAGCGGGGGTATACAATGAGCAGTTCTTC; CDR3 protein: CATSRDLAGVYNEQFF
V gene: TRBV28; D gene: TRBD2; clone size: -; J gene: TRBJ2-7; CDR3 DNA: TGTGCCAGCACCACTTCAAAGCGGGGGGCCGAAGAGCAGTACTTC; CDR3 protein: CASTTSKRGAEEQYF
V gene: TRBV30; D gene: -; clone size: few; J gene: TRBJ1-3; CDR3 DNA: TGTGCCTGGAAAGAACAGGCCCGCTCTGGAAACACCATATATTTT; CDR3 protein: CAWKEQARSGNTIYF